These 27 T cell receptor beta chains were sequenced from one sample in a study of T cells in Graves' hyperthyroidism and ophthalmopathy. Researchers took RNA transcripts and amplified the TCR beta CDR3 regions from them. The HTBI set primed first-round TCR CDR3 RT-PCR. Each CDR3 protein gets one entry after TCRdb re-called the multiplex PCR reads with MiXCR. Of 400,000 to 500,000 distinct CDR3 sequences listed, under 15% are singletons. The sequenced sample consisted of blood. Receptor source: a woman in her late teens or twenties with Graves' hyperthyroidism.

This clonotype has only a few counts. Here the CDR3 reads CASGGLSLNTEAFF. In nucleotides, the CDR3 is TGTGCTAGTGGTGGGCTGAGTTTGAACACTGAAGCTTTCTTT. This chain uses TRBV12-5 with TRBJ1-1; D gene unclear. Trimming took off 5 bases at V and 0 bases at J, with 10 bases between the two ends. This CDR3 contains 14 residues. The V gene's germline CDR1 is LGHNT and CDR2 FRNRAP.

The sample holds many counts of this clonotype. The chain employs TRBV12-3 or TRBV12-4 and TRBJ2-3; D is possibly TRBD2 (6 bases). CDR3 length equals 15 residues. Trimming pared 2 bases from V and 0 bases from J, leaving 9 bases between. CDR3 residues: CASSLTAGSTDTQYF. DNA of the CDR3: TGTGCCAGCAGTTTAACGGCGGGGAGCACAGATACGCAGTATTTT.

The J gene is TRBJ2-1, the V gene TRBV18; TRBD2 might be the D (6 bases). CDR3 length: 13 residues. CDR1 and CDR2 (germline): KGHSH, LQKENI. The V end lost 2 bases, the J end lost 9 bases, and 11 bases lay between the germline ends. The CDR3 loop reads CASSPGGNSEQFF. The CDR3 coding sequence is TGTGCCAGCTCACCAGGAGGGAATAGTGAGCAGTTCTTC.

The rearrangement uses TRBV24-1 and TRBJ1-4; D is possibly TRBD1 (6 bases). Germline V gene sequence: CDR1 KGHDR, CDR2 SFDVKD. The CDR3 length is 15 residues. Trimming shortened V by 4 bases and J by 4 bases, and 12 bases separated the two germline ends. CDR3 region: CATSDRDTFNEKLFF. CDR3 bases: TGTGCCACCAGTGACCGGGACACCTTTAATGAAAAACTGTTTTTT.

A few counts support this clonotype. J is TRBJ1-4 and V is TRBV10-2; D possibly corresponds to TRBD1 (5 bases). This CDR3 region has 13 residues. Trimming stripped 4 bases from V and 5 bases from J, with 8 bases between. Germline V gene data show CDR1 as WSHSY and CDR2 as SAAADI. Here the CDR3 reads CASSVEGNEKLFF. The CDR3 nucleotides read TGCGCCAGCAGTGTAGAGGGGAATGAAAAACTGTTTTTT.

This clonotype was recorded at least ten times. V and J are TRBV19 and TRBJ1-6; 10 bases are a match to TRBD1. The CDR3 spans 14 residues. J was trimmed by 8 bases and V by 3 bases; bases with no gene match: 1. Germline CDR1 reads LNHDA; CDR2 reads SQIVND (reference sequence). The CDR3 protein is CASSIGTGDSPLHF. The CDR3 DNA sequence: TGTGCCAGTAGTATCGGGACAGGGGATTCACCCCTCCACTTT. The whole variable domain, remainder taken from reference TRBV19 and TRBJ1-6, is DGGITQSPKYLFRKEGQNVTLSCEQNLNHDAMYWYRQDPGQGLRLIYYSQIVNDFQKGDIAEGYSVSREKKESFPLTVTSAQKNPTAFYLCASSIGTGDSPLHFGNGTRLTVT.

This clonotype was counted ten times or more. The V call is TRBV2, the J call TRBJ2-1; 14 bases map to TRBD2. In germline, CDR1 is SNHLY, CDR2 FYNNEI. The length of the CDR3 is 17 residues. With 9 bases clipped from V and 1 base from J, the junction kept 8 bases outside the gene matches. The CDR3 is CARETSGRAVSYNEQFF. The DNA of the CDR3 is TGTGCCAGGGAGACTAGCGGGAGGGCTGTTTCCTACAATGAGCAGTTCTTC.

This clonotype has at least ten counts. The chain carries TRBV7-9 and TRBJ2-7, with 14 nucleotides matching TRBD2. Germline-derived CDR1 and CDR2 are SEHNR and FQNEAQ (reference sequence). The CDR3 is 16 residues long. V shed 5 bases, J shed 0 bases, and the junction held 3 bases outside the gene matches. The DNA of the CDR3 is TGTGCCAGCAGCGGGGGACTAGCGGGGGACTCCTACGAGCAGTACTTC. Its protein is CASSGGLAGDSYEQYF.

This clonotype was counted a single time. The V call is TRBV5-1, the J call TRBJ2-2, with 11 positions matching TRBD2. The CDR3 has 16 amino acids. Germline trimming cut 2 bases from V and 3 bases from J; bases unmatched to any gene: 3. The germline V gene encodes CDR1 SGHRS and CDR2 YFSETQ. In DNA form, the CDR3 reads TGCGCCAGCAGCTTTGCGACTAGCGGGGACACCGGGGAGCTGTTTTTT. Translating it yields CASSFATSGDTGELFF.

This chain connects TRBV28 to TRBJ2-3; D remains ambiguous. CDR1 MDHEN and CDR2 SYDVKM come from the germline V gene. V lost 6 bases, J lost 10 bases, and 20 bases lay in between. The CDR3 spans 14 residues. CDR3 loop: CASRRASPIRSQYF. CDR3 bases: TGTGCCAGCAGACGGGCTAGTCCCATTCGATCGCAGTATTTT.

Many counts were recorded for this clonotype. This rearrangement joins TRBV29-1 to TRBJ1-4; 7 nucleotides align to TRBD1. The CDR3 consists of 14 residues. After removal of 4 bases from V and 8 bases from J, the junction contained 10 bases not matched to a gene. Looked up from germline, CDR1 is SQVTM and CDR2 is ANQGSEA. The CDR3 sequence is CSVVGGGAGEKLFF. The CDR3 region has the DNA TGCAGCGTTGTAGGAGGGGGCGCAGGAGAAAAACTGTTTTTT.

This clonotype came up many times. The chain uses TRBV20-1 and TRBJ1-2, with D perhaps matching TRBD1 (5 bases). Germline lookup yields CDR1 DFQATT and CDR2 SNEGSKA (reference sequence). V lost 6 bases and J 3 bases, leaving 14 bases between the germline ends. The CDR3 is 13 amino acids. In nucleotides, the CDR3 is TGCAGTGCCAGACAGCAAGGTCACTATGGCTACACCTTC. As protein: CSARQQGHYGYTF.

This clonotype was seen ten or more times. The CDR3 is CSASNRDRGSYEQYF. CDR3 bases: TGCAGTGCTAGCAACCGGGACAGGGGATCCTACGAGCAGTACTTC. V is TRBV20-1 and J is TRBJ2-7; TRBD1 aligns across 10 bases. The CDR3 extends over 15 amino acids. The J segment lost 1 base and the V segment lost 3 bases, leaving 6 bases of the junction unmatched. Germline loops: CDR1 DFQATT, CDR2 SNEGSKA (reference sequence).

The rearrangement uses TRBV29-1 and TRBJ2-5; 7 nucleotides agree with TRBD2. This CDR3 region has 14 residues. The ends lost 4 bases at V and 1 base at J; junction bases unmatched: 6. CDR1 and CDR2 (germline): SQVTM, ANQGSEA. The chain's CDR3 is CSVAKGGPQETQYF. As DNA, the CDR3 is TGCAGCGTTGCTAAGGGAGGGCCCCAAGAGACCCAGTACTTC.

This clonotype has at least ten counts. The rearrangement links TRBV7-9 to TRBJ1-4; D might be TRBD1 (6 bases). V gave up 2 bases and J gave up 5 bases, with 15 bases separating them. The CDR3 contains 16 residues. Germline CDR1 SEHNR, CDR2 FQNEAQ (reference sequence). The DNA for the CDR3 is TGTGCCAGCAGCTTAAGGCGGGACAAGGTGAATGAAAAACTGTTTTTT. This codes for CASSLRRDKVNEKLFF.

The chain couples TRBV19 to TRBJ2-5; possibly TRBD2 for D (5 bases). V was clipped by 9 bases and J by 4 bases, with 24 bases between them. Germline CDR1 and CDR2: LNHDA and SQIVND (reference sequence). CDR3 length: 16 residues. DNA for the CDR3: TGTGCCAGCGCCGAGTTTTGGACCAGTAGCGCAGAGACCCAGTACTTC. Protein: CASAEFWTSSAETQYF.

This clonotype came up many times. This chain connects TRBV3-1 to TRBJ2-7, with 10 bases lining up with TRBD1. V shed 9 bases and J 2 bases; nucleotides not matched to a gene: 4. CDR3 length equals 13 residues. Germline V gene data show CDR1 as LGHDT and CDR2 as YNNKEL (reference sequence). The CDR3 reads CASRDRGTYEQYF. As DNA, the CDR3 is TGTGCCAGTAGGGACAGGGGAACCTACGAGCAGTACTTC.

This clonotype occurred a few times. The CDR3 DNA sequence: TGTGCCAGCAGCTTATCGGCTAGCGGGAGTAAAGATGAGCAGTTCTTC. Amino acids: CASSLSASGSKDEQFF. This chain joins TRBV7-9 and TRBJ2-1, with TRBD2 matching over 10 bases. The CDR3 runs to 16 residues. With V trimmed by 2 bases and J by 8 bases, 9 bases remained unmatched. The V gene's germline CDR1 is SEHNR and CDR2 FQNEAQ (reference sequence).

This clonotype was picked up many times. The V call is TRBV5-1, the J call TRBJ2-1; D possibly corresponds to TRBD2 (6 bases). The CDR3 loop spans 14 amino acids. Germline V lookup: CDR1 SGHRS, CDR2 YFSETQ. V gave up 3 bases and J gave up 5 bases, with 12 bases separating them. This CDR3 reads CASSSTGSDNEQFF. The CDR3 nucleotides read TGCGCCAGCAGCTCCACCGGGAGCGACAATGAGCAGTTCTTC.

This clonotype showed up many times. This chain connects TRBV6-1 to TRBJ2-7; 13 nucleotides agree with TRBD2. Losses at the gene ends were 6 bases for V and 7 bases for J; bases not matched to a gene: 6. The length of the CDR3 is 14 residues. CDR1 MNHNS and CDR2 SASEGT come from the germline V gene. This CDR3 is CASSRLAGGWEQYF. The CDR3 bases are TGTGCCAGCAGCCGACTAGCGGGAGGATGGGAGCAGTACTTC.

This clonotype was detected ten times or more. The chain carries TRBV19 and TRBJ1-1, with 8 bases identical to TRBD1. The CDR3 is 14 residues long. Per germline, CDR1 LNHDA and CDR2 SQIVND (reference sequence). V shed 4 bases, J shed 2 bases, and the junction held 3 bases outside the gene matches. The CDR3 sequence: CASSTTGDNTEAFF. The DNA for the CDR3 is TGTGCCAGTAGTACGACAGGGGATAACACTGAAGCTTTCTTT.

The sample holds a few counts of this clonotype. The CDR3 DNA follows: TGTGCCACCCTAGGTCCCCTTTTTTGGACTAGCTACCCGCGTTCCCAAGAGACCCAGTACTTC. It specifies CATLGPLFWTSYPRSQETQYF. The chain combines TRBV25-1 with TRBJ2-5; 8 bases align to TRBD2. V was clipped by 10 bases and J by 1 base; unmatched bases: 29. The CDR3 consists of 21 residues. Germline V CDR1 and CDR2: MGHDK, SYGVNS.

This clonotype was seen a handful of times. The CDR3 DNA sequence: TGTGCCAGCAGCCCCACTGAAACAGATACGCAGTATTTT. Translation: CASSPTETDTQYF. The chain links TRBV27 to TRBJ2-3; D gene unclear. Germline V lookup: CDR1 MNHEY, CDR2 SMNVEV (reference sequence). Trimming removed 6 bases from V and 3 bases from J, with 10 bases in between. The CDR3 is 13 amino acids.

This clonotype was recorded at least ten times. This chain uses TRBV3-1 with TRBJ2-1; the match to TRBD2 covers 14 bases. This CDR3 contains 16 residues. V shed 5 bases, J shed 10 bases, and the junction held 10 bases outside the gene matches. CDR1 is LGHDT and CDR2 is YNNKEL in the germline V gene (reference sequence). The CDR3 DNA reads as TGTGCCAGCAGCGCACCGACTAGCGGGAGGGCCGGGGAGCAGTTCTTC. It specifies CASSAPTSGRAGEQFF.

This clonotype was detected ten times or more. V and J are TRBV19 and TRBJ2-1, with TRBD2 matching over 8 bases. This CDR3 contains 16 residues. The trim removed 3 bases at V and 4 bases at J, leaving 8 bases unmatched. Germline V gives CDR1 LNHDA, CDR2 SQIVND (reference sequence). CDR3: CASSIQASGGYNEQFF. CDR3 DNA sequence: TGTGCCAGTAGTATTCAGGCCAGCGGGGGTTACAATGAGCAGTTCTTC.

On this clonotype itself: At one boundary the junction diverges from the germline segment, which might be a read error. The chain couples TRBV18 to TRBJ2-5, with D possibly TRBD2 on 6 matching bases. The CDR3 runs 14 residues. Germline V gene data show CDR1 as KGHSH and CDR2 as LQKENI. As DNA, the CDR3 is TGTGCCAGCTCTCCTCAGGGACTTCAAGAGACCCGGTACTTC. Translation: CASSPQGLQETRYF.

This clonotype appeared many times. The chain joins TRBV7-2 to TRBJ2-1, with D perhaps assigned TRBD1 or TRBD2 (5 bases each). This CDR3 has 16 amino acids. Germline CDR1 SGHTA, CDR2 FQGNSA. Trimming pared 5 bases from V and 5 bases from J, leaving 19 bases between. CDR3: CASSQGTASRHNEQFF. CDR3 bases: TGTGCCAGCAGCCAGGGCACGGCTAGCCGACACAATGAGCAGTTCTTC.